This record concerns one TCR beta chain sequence. This CDR3 spans 14 amino acids. Deletions cut 0 bases from V and 2 bases from J, with 8 bases between. The V gene's germline CDR1 is SGHVS and CDR2 FQNEAQ. Authors' processing steps: Amplifying reference gene primers gave estimates of nucleated cell counts. Sequencing used immunoSEQ multiplex PCR; TCRdb keeps in-frame clones, though not all of them. V and J calls and clone size are given by that table; D and trimming were obtained from the DNA. In the table there are some 15,000 clones, under 95% of which are singletons. The data belong to a study of blood T cell repertoires in COVID-19.

The clonotype comes from a man in his 60s with active COVID-19. This rearrangement joins TRBV7-8 to TRBJ2-7; D is ambiguous. The sequenced sample was peripheral blood. The chain's CDR3 is CASSLALRTYEQYF. The CDR3, as DNA: TGTGCCAGCAGCTTAGCGTTGCGCACCTACGAGCAGTACTTC. Full variable domain (outside the CDR3, taken from reference TRBV7-8 and TRBJ2-7): GAGVSQSPRYKVAKRGQDVALRCDPISGHVSLFWYQQALGQGPEFLTYFQNEAQLDKSGLPSDRFFAERPEGSVSTLKIQRTQQEDSAVYLCASSLALRTYEQYFGPGTRLTVT.